Listed below are T cell receptor beta chains from one sample, sequenced in a study of T cell responses to AZD1222 COVID-19 vaccine. Generated by immunoSEQ multiplex PCR, the TCRdb table keeps only in-frame clones and is missing some. The sample comprises 84,000 or so clones, 70% to 90% of which are singletons, and more than 1.3% rests with the top ten. The source was peripheral blood, collected on day 0 of AZD1222 vaccination. All receptors come from an adult in good health. Both conserved end residues are part of each CDR3. Each record gives: D gene, V gene, J gene, clone size, CDR3 DNA, CDR3 protein. The D gene is left open where the match is weak. Clone size appears in some rows only: once, few, many, or a class for an expanded clone.

d_call: -
v_call: TRBV18
j_call: TRBJ2-1
clone_size: -
cdr3_nt: TGTGCCAGCTCACCACGACCGACAGAGACCTCCTACAATGAGCAGTTCTTC
cdr3_aa: CASSPRPTETSYNEQFF

d_call: TRBD1
v_call: TRBV4-1
j_call: TRBJ1-3
clone_size: -
cdr3_nt: TGCGCCAGCAGCCAAGTCGTTCAGGGGGCGGGGGGAAACACCATATATTTT
cdr3_aa: CASSQVVQGAGGNTIYF

d_call: -
v_call: TRBV29-1
j_call: TRBJ1-1
clone_size: few
cdr3_nt: TGCAGCGTTGGGACGAGGGTTTCGGAAGCTTTCTTT
cdr3_aa: CSVGTRVSEAFF

d_call: -
v_call: TRBV6-4
j_call: TRBJ1-5
clone_size: -
cdr3_nt: TGTGCCAGCCGGGGGGGGGCGGCCAATCAGCCCCAGCATTTT
cdr3_aa: CASRGGAANQPQHF

d_call: -
v_call: TRBV5-1
j_call: TRBJ2-2
clone_size: -
cdr3_nt: TGCGCCAGCAGCTTGGACTTCTTCCCCGGGGAGCTGTTTTTT
cdr3_aa: CASSLDFFPGELFF

d_call: -
v_call: TRBV3-1/TRBV3-2
j_call: TRBJ1-1
clone_size: -
cdr3_nt: TGTGCCAGCAGCCAAAGGGGGGCGGTGAACACTGAAGCTTTCTTT
cdr3_aa: CASSQRGAVNTEAFF

d_call: -
v_call: TRBV7-3
j_call: TRBJ1-1
clone_size: -
cdr3_nt: TGTGCCAGCAGCCTAGCCCCCGACAGTGAAGCTTTCTTT
cdr3_aa: CASSLAPDSEAFF

d_call: -
v_call: TRBV3-1/TRBV3-2
j_call: TRBJ2-3
clone_size: few
cdr3_nt: TGTGCCAGCAGCCAAGCGGGAAGCACAGATACGCAGTATTTT
cdr3_aa: CASSQAGSTDTQYF

d_call: -
v_call: TRBV6-2/TRBV6-3
j_call: TRBJ1-6
clone_size: -
cdr3_nt: TGTGCCAGCAGTTACTCGTCGGGGGAACTCTCCTATAATTCACCCCTCCACTTT
cdr3_aa: CASSYSSGELSYNSPLHF

d_call: -
v_call: TRBV4-2
j_call: TRBJ1-2
clone_size: -
cdr3_nt: TGTGCCAGCAGCCAGAACGCAGATCCTAACTATGGCTACACCTTC
cdr3_aa: CASSQNADPNYGYTF

d_call: -
v_call: TRBV19
j_call: TRBJ2-7
clone_size: -
cdr3_nt: TGTGCCAGTAGTATGGGTAGGGCGGAGCAGTACTTC
cdr3_aa: CASSMGRAEQYF

d_call: TRBD2
v_call: TRBV3-1/TRBV3-2
j_call: TRBJ2-1
clone_size: once
cdr3_nt: TGTGCCAGCAGCCAAGGCCGACTAGCGGGGCTCAATGAGCAGTTCTTC
cdr3_aa: CASSQGRLAGLNEQFF

d_call: TRBD2
v_call: TRBV24-1
j_call: TRBJ2-1
clone_size: -
cdr3_nt: TGTGCCACCAGTGGTAAGACTAGCGGAGGCACAAATGAGCAGTTCTTC
cdr3_aa: CATSGKTSGGTNEQFF

d_call: -
v_call: TRBV19
j_call: TRBJ1-1
clone_size: -
cdr3_nt: TGTGCCAGTAGTCTTAGGAGAGGTTTGAACACTGAAGCTTTCTTT
cdr3_aa: CASSLRRGLNTEAFF

d_call: -
v_call: TRBV4-1
j_call: TRBJ2-7
clone_size: once
cdr3_nt: TGCGCCAGCAGCCGACTGACAGAGCCCTACGAGCAGTACTTC
cdr3_aa: CASSRLTEPYEQYF

d_call: TRBD1
v_call: TRBV19
j_call: TRBJ1-1
clone_size: -
cdr3_nt: TGTGCCAGTACTCGAACAGGGGGGAACACTGAAGCTTTCTTT
cdr3_aa: CASTRTGGNTEAFF

d_call: TRBD1
v_call: TRBV30
j_call: TRBJ1-3
clone_size: -
cdr3_nt: TGTGCCTGGAGTGTAGGGACAGGGGGTGGAAACACCATATATTTT
cdr3_aa: CAWSVGTGGGNTIYF

d_call: -
v_call: TRBV27
j_call: TRBJ1-2
clone_size: -
cdr3_nt: TGTGCCAGCAGTGTGGGGGGTCTGTATGGCTACACCTTC
cdr3_aa: CASSVGGLYGYTF

d_call: -
v_call: TRBV5-1
j_call: TRBJ1-2
clone_size: -
cdr3_nt: TGCGCCAGCAGCTTGCAGCGAGGGGATGGCTACACCTTC
cdr3_aa: CASSLQRGDGYTF

d_call: -
v_call: TRBV28
j_call: TRBJ1-1
clone_size: -
cdr3_nt: TGTGCCAGCAGTTTATTGAACCCCGGGGCGAACACTGAAGCTTTCTTT
cdr3_aa: CASSLLNPGANTEAFF

d_call: TRBD2
v_call: TRBV5-1
j_call: TRBJ2-2
clone_size: -
cdr3_nt: TGCGCCAGCAGCTCTAGCGGGACGACCGGGGAGCTGTTTTTT
cdr3_aa: CASSSSGTTGELFF

d_call: -
v_call: TRBV6-5
j_call: TRBJ2-5
clone_size: -
cdr3_nt: TGTGCCAGCAGTTCTCCGTCGACAAATCCCCAAGAGACCCAGTACTTC
cdr3_aa: CASSSPSTNPQETQYF

d_call: -
v_call: TRBV10-3
j_call: TRBJ1-4
clone_size: -
cdr3_nt: TGTGCCACCAGCCCGCTCACAGGCGGTGATGAAAAACTGTTTTTT
cdr3_aa: CATSPLTGGDEKLFF

d_call: -
v_call: TRBV28
j_call: TRBJ2-5
clone_size: -
cdr3_nt: TGTGCCAGCAGTCTTAAGGGAGGCCTTCAAGAGACCCAGTACTTC
cdr3_aa: CASSLKGGLQETQYF